This T cell receptor beta chain was documented in a study of blood T cell repertoires in COVID-19. V gave up 6 bases and J gave up 4 bases, with 12 bases separating them. Germline loops: CDR1 MGHDK, CDR2 SYGVNS. The CDR3 loop spans 14 amino acids. The method was immunoSEQ multiplex PCR; TCRdb's version includes in-frame clones alone and lacks a portion of them. Here the sample spans 200,000 or so clones, more than 80% being singletons. Which cohort a participant joined came from the clinical history participants gave. The sample consisted of PBMCs or T cells enriched from blood (not recorded which). The sequence was obtained from a man aged 55 to 70 who had recovered from COVID-19. The V call is TRBV25-1, the J call TRBJ2-2; the D gene is possibly TRBD1 (5 bases). The CDR3 sequence: CASRTQGVTGELFF. In DNA form, the CDR3 reads TGTGCCAGCAGAACTCAGGGTGTCACCGGGGAGCTGTTTTTT.